One and the same sample provided the 25 T cell receptor beta chains below, sequenced in a study of identical twins. One entry per CDR3 protein results from TCRdb running MiXCR on the 5' RACE reads. The sample shows hundreds of thousands of distinct CDR3 sequences, 6% to 6.5% of them seen only once. Sequencing was carried out using naive T cells sorted from blood. These receptors were taken from a young man in good health.

This clonotype was counted at least ten times. The rearrangement links TRBV4-1 to TRBJ2-1; possible D gene TRBD1, 6 bases. Trimming pared 0 bases from V and 8 bases from J, leaving 14 bases between. The length of the CDR3 is 15 residues. Germline V gene sequence: CDR1 MGHRA, CDR2 YSYEKL. The CDR3 is CASSQEEGRQDEQFF. In DNA, the CDR3 is TGCGCCAGCAGCCAAGAAGAAGGTCGACAGGATGAGCAGTTCTTC.

This clonotype has ten or more counts. This chain uses TRBV5-8 with TRBJ2-3, with 12 nucleotides matching TRBD2. Trimming cost V 2 bases and J 6 bases; bases outside gene matches: 10. The length of the CDR3 is 17 residues. Germline V gene lookup returns CDR1 SGHTS and CDR2 YDEGEE. The CDR3 loop is CASSFPRGLAGHDTQYF. The CDR3 region has the DNA TGTGCCAGCAGCTTCCCCCGAGGACTAGCGGGACATGATACGCAGTATTTT. The full variable domain, its missing parts supplied by reference TRBV5-8 and TRBJ2-3, is EAGVTQSPTHLIKTRGQQATLRCSPISGHTSVYWYQQALGLGLQFLLWYDEGEERNRGNFPPRFSGRQFPNYSSELNVNALELEDSALYLCASSFPRGLAGHDTQYFGPGTRLTVL.

This clonotype was recorded a few times. The rearrangement joins TRBV4-3 to TRBJ2-1; D is ambiguous. This CDR3 has 16 residues. V was cut by 0 bases and J by 9 bases, with 18 bases left in between. The V gene's germline CDR1 is LGHNA and CDR2 YSLEER. CDR3 in DNA: TGCGCCAGCAGCCAAGATCGGATGGCTAGTCGCGGTGAGCAGTTCTTC. Translated, it gives CASSQDRMASRGEQFF.

This clonotype was counted ten times or more. The chain carries TRBV20-1 and TRBJ2-1; TRBD2 agrees at 9 bases. The germline V gene has CDR1 DFQATT and CDR2 SNEGSKA (reference sequence). The ends lost 3 bases at V and 3 bases at J; junction bases unmatched: 3. There are 14 residues in the CDR3. The CDR3 DNA reads as TGCAGTGCTAGTGCGACTAGCGGCTACAATGAGCAGTTCTTC. Protein: CSASATSGYNEQFF.

This clonotype was counted ten times or more. The V and J genes are TRBV5-1 and TRBJ2-5; D not resolved. The CDR3 has 11 residues. Germline V gene data show CDR1 as SGHRS and CDR2 as YFSETQ. V lost 4 bases to trimming and J lost 2 bases, with 3 bases between them. The CDR3 nucleotides read TGCGCCAGCAGCGAACAAGAGACCCAGTACTTC. Translated, it gives CASSEQETQYF. Combining the CDR3 with reference TRBV5-1 and TRBJ2-5 gives the whole variable domain KAGVTQTPRYLIKTRGQQVTLSCSPISGHRSVSWYQQTPGQGLQFLFEYFSETQRNKGNFPGRFSGRQFSNSRSEMNVSTLELGDSALYLCASSEQETQYFGPGTRLLVL.

This clonotype was seen repeatedly, ten times or more. V and J are TRBV28 and TRBJ2-5; 8 nucleotides align to TRBD2. After removal of 5 bases from V and 4 bases from J, the junction contained 6 bases not matched to a gene. Germline V gene sequence: CDR1 MDHEN, CDR2 SYDVKM. CDR3 size: 14 residues. DNA of the CDR3: TGTGCCAGCAGTAATACAGGGACTAGAGAGACCCAGTACTTC. Its translation: CASSNTGTRETQYF.

In this sample, this clonotype turned up a few times. The chain carries TRBV29-1 and TRBJ1-1; no definite D call. This CDR3 has 13 residues. Between the trimmed V and J ends, which lost 8 bases and 1 base, there was a span of 14 bases. The germline V gene has CDR1 SQVTM and CDR2 ANQGSEA. This chain's CDR3 is CSFQFRENTEAFF. For the CDR3, the DNA is TGCAGCTTCCAATTCAGAGAGAACACTGAAGCTTTCTTT.

The rearrangement joins TRBV5-1 to TRBJ2-5, with a weak D call TRBD2 (6 bases). The CDR3 loop spans 18 amino acids. Germline V gene lookup returns CDR1 SGHRS and CDR2 YFSETQ. Trimming cost V 4 bases and J 5 bases, with 27 bases left between them. CDR3 bases: TGCGCCAGCAGCCCCGCGCCCTCTACGGCCCTGGGGGGTGAGACCCAGTACTTC. Translating gives CASSPAPSTALGGETQYF.

The sample holds a few counts of this clonotype. The chain links TRBV6-2 or TRBV6-3 to TRBJ2-1; D is perhaps TRBD1 (8 bases). This CDR3 spans 18 amino acids. Trimming cost V 2 bases and J 9 bases, with 26 bases left between them. The germline V gene has CDR1 MNHEY and CDR2 SVGEGT. The CDR3 region is CASSYGRTGFGRAAEQFF. In DNA form, the CDR3 reads TGTGCCAGCAGTTACGGGAGGACAGGGTTTGGGAGGGCCGCTGAGCAGTTCTTC.

In its sample, this clonotype was seen a few times. The chain combines TRBV5-1 with TRBJ2-6; no definite D call. CDR1 SGHRS and CDR2 YFSETQ come from the germline V gene. This CDR3 region has 17 residues. V lost 3 bases and J 0 bases, leaving 13 bases between the germline ends. Here the CDR3 DNA reads TGCGCCAGCAGCTCGCGGACGGACGCCTCTGGGGCCAACGTCCTGACTTTC. It codes for CASSSRTDASGANVLTF.

V usage is TRBV29-1 and J usage is TRBJ2-6, with D hard to call. Looked up from germline, CDR1 is SQVTM and CDR2 is ANQGSEA. The ends were cut back, 4 bases at V and 1 base at J, with 8 bases in the middle. CDR3 length: 14 amino acids. The CDR3 region has the DNA TGCAGCGTTGCTTCGGGTTCTGGGGCCAACGTCCTGACTTTC. Protein sequence: CSVASGSGANVLTF.

This clonotype was counted many times. V gene TRBV25-1 combines with J gene TRBJ2-7; 14 bases agree with TRBD2. The CDR3 consists of 16 residues. Trimming cost V 8 bases and J 3 bases; bases outside gene matches: 9. CDR1 MGHDK and CDR2 SYGVNS come from the germline V gene. The CDR3 sequence is CASLGTSGRGRYEQYF. The CDR3 bases are TGTGCCAGCTTAGGGACTAGCGGGAGAGGTCGCTACGAGCAGTACTTC.

This clonotype was counted only a few times. This is likely a read error, given that the CDR3 carries no conserved phenylalanine or tryptophan at its end. The chain employs TRBV7-2 and TRBJ2-5; 9 bases align to TRBD1. V gave up 5 bases and J gave up 9 bases; unmatched junction bases: 7. CDR1 is SGHTA, CDR2 FQGNSA, per germline. The CDR3 has 13 residues. The CDR3 loop reads CASSNGQGRSQYL. CDR3 nucleotide sequence: TGTGCCAGCAGCAACGGACAGGGGAGGTCCCAGTACCTC.

This clonotype was detected ten times or more. The CDR3 is CAISRQGAYEQYV. The DNA of the CDR3 is TGTGCCATCAGTAGACAGGGGGCCTACGAGCAGTACGTC. The V and J genes are TRBV10-3 and TRBJ2-7; 9 nucleotides align to TRBD1. The V gene's germline CDR1 is ENHRY and CDR2 SYGVKD. This CDR3 is built from 13 residues. V trimming: 5 bases; J trimming: 2 bases; junction bases outside the gene matches: 1.

In this sample, this clonotype turned up many times. This chain joins TRBV27 and TRBJ1-4; the D is unclear. V shed 4 bases and J shed 1 base, with 10 bases lying between them. This CDR3 is built from 15 residues. Looked up from germline, CDR1 is MNHEY and CDR2 is SMNVEV (reference sequence). The CDR3, as DNA: TGTGCCAGCAGTTACCGACTGGGAACTAATGAAAAACTGTTTTTT. It encodes CASSYRLGTNEKLFF.

The V gene is TRBV29-1, the J gene TRBJ1-2; no reliable D call. The CDR3 sequence is 11 residues long. V lost 4 bases and J lost 3, with 6 bases in between. Germline V gene sequence: CDR1 SQVTM, CDR2 ANQGSEA. CDR3 protein: CSVGHHYGYTF. The DNA of the CDR3 is TGCAGCGTTGGACACCACTATGGCTACACCTTC.

The gene calls are TRBV29-1 and TRBJ2-5; TRBD2 aligns across 9 bases. Per germline, CDR1 SQVTM and CDR2 ANQGSEA. The trim removed 3 bases at V and 2 bases at J, leaving 10 bases unmatched. CDR3 length: 16 amino acids. DNA of the CDR3: TGCAGCGTTGATGGCGGCGCGGGAGGGTTACAAGAGACCCAGTACTTC. It yields the protein CSVDGGAGGLQETQYF.

In its sample, this clonotype was seen many times. The J gene is TRBJ2-7, the V gene TRBV10-3, with 7 bases matching TRBD2. CDR3 length equals 16 residues. Germline-derived CDR1 and CDR2 are ENHRY and SYGVKD. The trim removed 0 bases at V and 6 bases at J, leaving 11 bases unmatched. CDR3 DNA: TGTGCCATCAGTGAGTCGACCCGGGGGGTTCTCGGCGAGCAGTACTTC. Its protein product is CAISESTRGVLGEQYF.

Many counts were recorded for this clonotype. The rearrangement links TRBV7-8 to TRBJ1-1; TRBD1 is a possible D gene (6 bases). Germline lookup yields CDR1 SGHVS and CDR2 FQNEAQ. The germline V and J ends were trimmed by 2 bases and 2 bases, with 12 bases remaining between them. CDR3 size: 15 residues. CDR3 DNA sequence: TGTGCCAGCAGCTTAAGGGGGACATATAACACTGAAGCTTTCTTT. Residues: CASSLRGTYNTEAFF.

This clonotype was counted between two and nine times. The chain carries TRBV7-8 and TRBJ2-7; D may be TRBD1 (5 bases). Trimming removed 1 base at V and 4 bases at J, with 8 bases between. Germline V gene sequence: CDR1 SGHVS, CDR2 FQNEAQ. The CDR3 is 13 residues long. CDR3: CASSLETEYEQYV. The CDR3 region has the DNA TGTGCCAGCAGCTTAGAGACAGAATACGAGCAGTACGTC.

This clonotype appeared a few times. The genes are TRBV18 and TRBJ1-1; D is uncertain. The V end was cut by 1 base, the J end by 3 bases, with 12 bases between. In germline, CDR1 is KGHSH, CDR2 LQKENI. CDR3 size: 15 residues. The CDR3, as DNA: TGTGCCAGCTCACCACTGGGCCTGGACCACACTGAAGCTTTCTTT. It codes for CASSPLGLDHTEAFF.

The sample holds a few counts of this clonotype. The chain recombines TRBV7-9 with TRBJ2-4, with D hard to call. Trimming pared 1 base from V and 9 bases from J, leaving 4 bases between. This CDR3 spans 11 amino acids. Germline V lookup: CDR1 SEHNR, CDR2 FQNEAQ (reference sequence). CDR3 residues: CASSLESIQYF. The CDR3 nucleotides are TGTGCCAGCAGCTTAGAGTCCATTCAGTACTTC.

This clonotype has at least ten counts. The chain is built from TRBV27 and TRBJ2-3; 7 bases agree with TRBD2. The V segment lost 3 bases and the J segment 0 bases; nucleotides outside the gene matches: 3. This CDR3 comprises 15 residues. CDR1 is MNHEY and CDR2 is SMNVEV in the germline V gene (reference sequence). CDR3: CASSLGTTSTDTQYF. The DNA of the CDR3 is TGTGCCAGCAGTTTGGGGACTACTAGCACAGATACGCAGTATTTT.

The V call is TRBV9, the J call TRBJ2-1; 11 bases fit TRBD2. CDR3 size: 16 residues. After removal of 4 bases from V and 5 bases from J, the junction contained 8 bases not matched to a gene. CDR1 is SGDLS and CDR2 is YYNGEE in the germline V gene. This chain's CDR3 is CASSLFSGRADNEQFF. The CDR3 bases are TGTGCCAGCAGCCTTTTTAGCGGGAGGGCCGACAATGAGCAGTTCTTC.

V and J are TRBV7-9 and TRBJ2-7; D not resolved. This CDR3 spans 14 amino acids. With 1 base removed from V and 5 bases from J, the gap between germline ends came to 12 bases. Germline loops: CDR1 SEHNR, CDR2 FQNEAQ (reference sequence). The CDR3 reads CASSLGRPTDEQYF. Here the CDR3 DNA reads TGTGCCAGCAGCTTAGGCCGGCCGACCGACGAGCAGTACTTC.